Below are 25 T cell receptor beta chains sequenced from a single sample in a study of blood T cell repertoires in COVID-19. The method was immunoSEQ multiplex PCR; TCRdb's version includes in-frame clones alone and lacks a portion of them. Of over 50,000 clones listed, around four fifths are singletons. Source material: peripheral blood. Receptors were obtained from a man between 65 and 85 years old with acute or convalescent COVID-19.

This chain links TRBV7-9 with TRBJ1-1, with D maybe TRBD1 (5 bases). V lost 1 base and J lost 6, with 12 bases in between. The CDR3 is 14 residues long. Per the germline V gene, CDR1 is SEHNR and CDR2 is FQNEAQ (reference sequence). CDR3 loop: CASSLVGGDAEAFF. DNA for the CDR3: TGTGCCAGCAGCTTAGTCGGGGGGGACGCTGAAGCTTTCTTT.

CDR3 protein: CASSSRGVDEQYF. The CDR3 DNA is TGTGCCAGCTCATCCCGGGGGGTCGACGAGCAGTACTTC. The chain joins TRBV18 to TRBJ2-7, with 7 positions matching TRBD2. The CDR3 has 13 residues. Germline-derived CDR1 and CDR2 are KGHSH and LQKENI. Germline trimming cut 5 bases from V and 5 bases from J; bases unmatched to any gene: 6.

The V call is TRBV12-5, the J call TRBJ2-7; D is uncertain. The CDR3 runs 12 residues. Trimming took off 6 bases at V and 5 bases at J, with 11 bases between the two ends. CDR1 and CDR2 (germline): LGHNT, FRNRAP. The CDR3 sequence: CASGVVGDEQYF. CDR3 nucleotide sequence: TGTGCTAGTGGGGTGGTTGGAGACGAGCAGTACTTC. Supplemented by reference TRBV12-5 and TRBJ2-7, the full variable domain reads DARVTQTPRHKVTEMGQEVTMRCQPILGHNTVFWYRQTMMQGLELLAYFRNRAPLDDSGMPKDRFSAEMPDATLATLKIQPSEPRDSAVYFCASGVVGDEQYFGPGTRLTVT.

J is TRBJ2-1 and V is TRBV7-6, with 16 bases matching TRBD2. Germline trimming cut 4 bases from V and 10 bases from J; bases unmatched to any gene: 10. Germline V gene data show CDR1 as SGHVS and CDR2 as FNYEAQ. The CDR3 has 17 residues. CDR3 sequence (DNA): TGTGCCAGCAGCTCCCGCGGGACTAGCGGGGGGGGCCAAGAGCAGTTCTTC. Amino acid sequence: CASSSRGTSGGGQEQFF.

The chain's CDR3 is CASRPGTTYTDTQYF. The CDR3 DNA follows: TGTGCCAGTAGACCCGGGACTACATACACAGATACGCAGTATTTT. The chain recombines TRBV19 with TRBJ2-3; TRBD2 matches 7 bases. Trimming cost V 6 bases and J 2 bases; bases outside gene matches: 8. CDR3 length: 15 amino acids. Germline V gives CDR1 LNHDA, CDR2 SQIVND (reference sequence). Supplemented by reference TRBV19 and TRBJ2-3, the full variable domain reads DGGITQSPKYLFRKEGQNVTLSCEQNLNHDAMYWYRQDPGQGLRLIYYSQIVNDFQKGDIAEGYSVSREKKESFPLTVTSAQKNPTAFYLCASRPGTTYTDTQYFGPGTRLTVL.

CDR3 protein: CASSVGLATTDTQYF. The DNA for the CDR3 is TGTGCCAGCAGCGTCGGACTAGCGACCACAGATACGCAGTATTTT. The V and J genes are TRBV5-6 and TRBJ2-3; 9 bases map to TRBD2. V trimming: 4 bases; J trimming: 2 bases; junction bases outside the gene matches: 5. From germline, CDR1 is SGHDT and CDR2 YYEEEE. The CDR3 totals 15 residues. The full variable domain, in which reference TRBV5-6 and TRBJ2-3 provide the parts outside the CDR3, is DAGVTQSPTHLIKTRGQQVTLRCSPKSGHDTVSWYQQALGQGPQFIFQYYEEEERQRGNFPDRFSGHQFPNYSSELNVNALLLGDSALYLCASSVGLATTDTQYFGPGTRLTVL.

The V and J genes are TRBV3-1 (or the pseudogene TRBV3-2) and TRBJ1-2; D gene uncertain. This CDR3 region has 13 residues. CDR1 LGHDT and CDR2 YNNKEL come from the germline V gene (reference sequence). Trimming pared 4 bases from V and 8 bases from J, leaving 14 bases between. CDR3: CASSRFEGRGYTF. In DNA form, the CDR3 reads TGTGCCAGCAGCCGCTTCGAGGGTAGAGGCTACACCTTC.

The V and J genes are TRBV18 and TRBJ2-7, with D perhaps matching TRBD2 (6 bases). This CDR3 has 14 residues. Germline assignment: CDR1 KGHSH and CDR2 LQKENI. The ends were cut back, 3 bases at V and 4 bases at J, with 13 bases in the middle. CDR3 sequence (DNA): TGTGCCAGCTCACCTAAGCCTGGGGGGTACGAGCAGTACTTC. Its protein product is CASSPKPGGYEQYF.

The chain links TRBV15 to TRBJ2-3, with 9 bases fitting TRBD2. The CDR3 has 16 amino acids. Germline CDR1 reads LNHNV; CDR2 reads YYDKDF (reference sequence). V lost 0 bases and J lost 4; bases outside the gene matches: 5. The CDR3 reads CATSREFAGGPDTQYF. The DNA for the CDR3 is TGTGCCACCAGCAGAGAATTCGCGGGGGGGCCAGATACGCAGTATTTT.

This CDR3 reads CASSQLPSYEQYF. The CDR3 DNA reads as TGTGCCAGCAGCCAACTACCGTCCTACGAGCAGTACTTC. The V and J genes are TRBV3-1 (or the pseudogene TRBV3-2) and TRBJ2-7; the D is unclear. From germline, CDR1 is LGHDT and CDR2 YNNKEL (reference sequence). The CDR3 contains 13 residues. Trimming left V 2 bases short and J 1 base short, with 6 bases between.

This clone was recorded only once. Here the CDR3 reads CASSLGGRGRENIQYF. CDR3 bases: TGTGCCAGCAGTTTAGGGGGGCGGGGGAGGGAAAACATTCAGTACTTC. The chain joins TRBV27 to TRBJ2-4, with D possibly matching TRBD2 (7 bases). CDR1 MNHEY and CDR2 SMNVEV come from the germline V gene (reference sequence). Trimming shortened V by 2 bases and J by 5 bases, and 16 bases separated the two germline ends. There are 16 residues in the CDR3.

This chain joins TRBV10-3 and TRBJ1-1; D not certain. The CDR3 runs 13 residues. CDR1 and CDR2 (germline): ENHRY, SYGVKD. The ends were cut back, 4 bases at V and 2 bases at J, with 8 bases in the middle. The DNA of the CDR3 is TGTGCCATCAGTGTGGCATTTAACACTGAAGCTTTCTTT. Its protein product is CAISVAFNTEAFF.

The J gene is TRBJ2-3, the V gene TRBV18; D is uncertain. This CDR3 contains 14 residues. Germline CDR1 reads KGHSH; CDR2 reads LQKENI. Trimming took off 2 bases at V and 6 bases at J, with 12 bases between the two ends. CDR3: CASSPASLMDTQYF. The CDR3 DNA sequence: TGTGCCAGCTCACCAGCCAGTCTCATGGATACGCAGTATTTT.

The V call is TRBV5-1, the J call TRBJ2-7, with 10 bases lining up with TRBD2. Germline V gives CDR1 SGHRS, CDR2 YFSETQ. The CDR3 sequence is 15 residues long. V was pared by 0 bases and J by 2 bases, with 2 bases of the junction left unmatched. CDR3 residues: CASSLGLAGAYEQYF. CDR3 DNA sequence: TGCGCCAGCAGCTTGGGACTAGCGGGCGCCTACGAGCAGTACTTC.

This rearrangement joins TRBV5-1 to TRBJ2-3; 7 nucleotides line up with TRBD1. CDR1 and CDR2 (germline): SGHRS, YFSETQ. Trimming at V came to 7 bases and at J to 2 bases, leaving 7 bases not matched to a gene. The CDR3 contains 14 residues. CDR3 sequence (DNA): TGCGCCAGCTACCCGGGACAGTCCACAGATACGCAGTATTTT. This encodes CASYPGQSTDTQYF.

V is TRBV28 and J is TRBJ2-7, with no clear D. CDR1 is MDHEN, CDR2 SYDVKM, per germline. The CDR3 covers 13 residues. The V gene lost 7 bases and the J gene lost 0 bases, with 10 bases spanning the gap. CDR3 sequence reads: CASNPQNSYEQYF. CDR3 coding DNA: TGTGCCAGCAATCCCCAGAACTCCTACGAGCAGTACTTC. Complete variable domain (other parts from reference TRBV28 and TRBJ2-7): DVKVTQSSRYLVKRTGEKVFLECVQDMDHENMFWYRQDPGLGLRLIYFSYDVKMKEKGDIPEGYSVSREKKERFSLILESASTNQTSMYLCASNPQNSYEQYFGPGTRLTVT.

V is TRBV5-4 and J is TRBJ2-7; 8 nucleotides agree with TRBD2. Germline assignment: CDR1 SGHNT and CDR2 YYREEE (reference sequence). The CDR3 spans 15 residues. Trimming at V came to 7 bases and at J to 3 bases, leaving 12 bases not matched to a gene. DNA for the CDR3: TGTGCCAGCTCCTCCGGGGGGGCAGGAGACTACGAGCAGTACTTC. Its translation is CASSSGGAGDYEQYF.

A single count supports this clone. J is TRBJ2-1 and V is TRBV5-1; 16 positions agree with TRBD2. Germline-derived CDR1 and CDR2 are SGHRS and YFSETQ. The CDR3 spans 19 residues. V trimming: 0 bases; J trimming: 2 bases; junction bases outside the gene matches: 5. The CDR3 DNA reads as TGCGCCAGCAGCTTGGAGGGACTAGCGGGGGGGTATACCTACAATGAGCAGTTCTTC. Its protein product is CASSLEGLAGGYTYNEQFF.

This chain joins TRBV28 and TRBJ2-7; 7 bases are shared with TRBD1. V was clipped by 5 bases and J by 6 bases; unmatched bases: 16. This CDR3 contains 16 residues. Germline lookup yields CDR1 MDHEN and CDR2 SYDVKM. CDR3 DNA sequence: TGTGCCAGCAGTCGCGACAGGGTCCCGGGGCGAGGCGAGCAGTACTTC. Amino acids: CASSRDRVPGRGEQYF.

The chain has TRBV7-2 and TRBJ1-5; D unresolved. Germline CDR1 and CDR2: SGHTA and FQGNSA. This CDR3 is built from 14 residues. V lost 4 bases to trimming and J lost 0 bases, with 7 bases between them. The CDR3 spells CASSWRGSNQPQHF. The CDR3 DNA follows: TGTGCCAGCAGCTGGCGAGGTAGCAATCAGCCCCAGCATTTT.

Relative to its sample, this clone is medium-sized. The chain combines TRBV5-6 with TRBJ2-7; D possibly corresponds to TRBD1 (5 bases). The germline CDR1 and CDR2 sequences are SGHDT and YYEEEE. The V gene lost 0 bases and the J gene lost 8 bases, with 15 bases spanning the gap. The CDR3 consists of 14 residues. CDR3 DNA sequence: TGTGCCAGCAGCTTGGCCGCAGGGAAAAGGCAGCAGTACTTC. Protein: CASSLAAGKRQQYF.

This clone was counted between two and nine times. DNA of the CDR3: TGCAGCGTTGAAGGTTACAGGGGAAGTACCAAACAAGAGACCCAGTACTTC. The encoded protein is CSVEGYRGSTKQETQYF. The gene calls are TRBV29-1 and TRBJ2-5; 7 bases fit TRBD1. This CDR3 region has 17 residues. V was clipped by 1 base and J by 2 bases; unmatched bases: 13. Per the germline V gene, CDR1 is SQVTM and CDR2 is ANQGSEA.

The genes are TRBV5-6 and TRBJ2-5; tentatively, D is TRBD2 (6 bases). The CDR3 runs to 13 residues. Trimming pared 0 bases from V and 5 bases from J, leaving 8 bases between. CDR1 and CDR2 (germline): SGHDT, YYEEEE. Here the CDR3 DNA reads TGTGCCAGCAGCTTGGTAAGCGGGGAGACCCAGTACTTC. Residues: CASSLVSGETQYF.

The V gene is TRBV7-9, the J gene TRBJ1-2, with 11 nucleotides matching TRBD1. This CDR3 is built from 14 residues. Unmatched junction bases numbered 7, after V lost 5 bases and J lost 8 bases. Looked up from germline, CDR1 is SEHNR and CDR2 is FQNEAQ (reference sequence). The CDR3 here is CASSPGQGANGYTF. CDR3 DNA: TGTGCCAGCAGCCCCGGACAGGGGGCCAACGGCTACACCTTC. Based on the CDR3 plus reference TRBV7-9 and TRBJ1-2, the full variable domain is DTGVSQNPRHKITKRGQNVTFRCDPISEHNRLYWYRQTLGQGPEFLTYFQNEAQLEKSRLLSDRFSAERPKGSFSTLEIQRTEQGDSAMYLCASSPGQGANGYTFGSGTRLTVV.

About this clone itself: Germline is not matched at one junction end, which may reflect a read error. The genes are TRBV27 and TRBJ2-4, with TRBD1 identical over 8 bases. The CDR3 extends over 15 amino acids. Germline V lookup: CDR1 MNHEY, CDR2 SMNVEV (reference sequence). CDR3 DNA sequence: TGTGCCAGCAGTCCTCAACACCAACAGGGGGAACAAAGTTTCTTC. It codes for CASSPQHQQGEQSFF.